Following are 30 T cell receptor beta chains from one sample sequenced in a study of neurological immune-mediated disorders. MiXCR, run by TCRdb on the 5' RACE reads, gives a single entry per CDR3 protein. The table shows 20,000 to 30,000 distinct CDR3 sequences, with about 13% occurring only once. Material: PBMCs. These receptors were obtained from an older woman with HTLV-1-associated myelopathy (HAM/TSP).

In its sample, this clonotype was seen many times. V is TRBV18 and J is TRBJ2-3; the D is unclear. The CDR3 extends over 12 amino acids. V was cut by 3 bases and J by 5 bases, with 6 bases left in between. The germline V gene encodes CDR1 KGHSH and CDR2 LQKENI. In DNA, the CDR3 is TGTGCCAGCTCACCGGCCGGAGATACGCAGTATTTT. This gives the protein CASSPAGDTQYF.

This clonotype was counted ten times or more. The chain employs TRBV5-1 and TRBJ2-7, with D perhaps TRBD1 or TRBD2 (5 bases each). Germline CDR1 SGHRS, CDR2 YFSETQ. CDR3 length: 15 residues. Trimming stripped 0 bases from V and 3 bases from J, with 13 bases between. This CDR3 is CASSLEPGTNYEQYF. The CDR3 region has the DNA TGCGCCAGCAGCTTGGAGCCAGGGACCAACTACGAGCAGTACTTC.

This clonotype was observed a handful of times. The chain recombines TRBV5-1 with TRBJ2-7; D perhaps matches TRBD1 (8 bases). The CDR3 is made up of 14 amino acids. CDR1 and CDR2 from the germline V gene are SGHRS and YFSETQ. The germline V and J ends were trimmed by 3 bases and 3 bases, with 13 bases remaining between them. The chain's CDR3 is CASSSTGEGYEQYF. Written as DNA, the CDR3 is TGCGCCAGCAGCTCGACAGGGGAGGGCTACGAGCAGTACTTC.

This clonotype has a count of ten or more. The chain carries TRBV9 and TRBJ1-1; TRBD1 is a possible D gene (6 bases). This CDR3 is 14 amino acids long. Germline V gene sequence: CDR1 SGDLS, CDR2 YYNGEE. The ends were cut back, 0 bases at V and 5 bases at J, with 11 bases in the middle. This CDR3 reads CASSVEGDGTEAFF. In DNA form, the CDR3 reads TGTGCCAGCAGCGTAGAGGGGGATGGAACTGAAGCTTTCTTT.

Regarding this clonotype: One junction end disagrees with the germline gene, perhaps due to a read error. The chain uses TRBV7-2 and TRBJ1-2, with a weak D call TRBD1 (5 bases). This CDR3 contains 13 residues. CDR1 SGHTA and CDR2 FQGNSA come from the germline V gene. CDR3 coding DNA: TGTGCCAGCAGCAGCCTTAGGGGAACGGGCTACTCCTTC. Translating it yields CASSSLRGTGYSF.

This clonotype was counted ten times or more. The chain joins TRBV24-1 to TRBJ2-3, with 11 bases that match TRBD1. Per germline, CDR1 KGHDR and CDR2 SFDVKD. The trim removed 3 bases at V and 1 base at J, leaving 5 bases unmatched. The CDR3 is 17 amino acids. The CDR3 bases are TGTGCCACCAGTGATAGCCCGGGACAGGGGGGCACAGATACGCAGTATTTT. This sequence encodes CATSDSPGQGGTDTQYF.

This clonotype was seen ten or more times. The CDR3 here is CASSYALTSGRPYEQYF. CDR3 coding DNA: TGTGCCAGCAGTTACGCCCTGACTAGCGGGAGACCCTACGAGCAGTACTTC. The chain joins TRBV6-5 to TRBJ2-7; 12 bases are a match to TRBD2. V trimming: 2 bases; J trimming: 2 bases; junction bases outside the gene matches: 7. The CDR3 is made up of 17 amino acids. From germline, CDR1 is MNHEY and CDR2 SVGAGI.

There are many counts of this clonotype. The chain carries TRBV29-1 and TRBJ2-2; TRBD2 matches at 7 bases. Germline V gene data show CDR1 as SQVTM and CDR2 as ANQGSEA. V lost 1 base and J lost 6; bases outside the gene matches: 2. The CDR3 covers 13 residues. This CDR3 reads CSVEATSAGELFF. DNA for the CDR3: TGCAGCGTTGAAGCCACTAGCGCCGGGGAGCTGTTTTTT.

This clonotype was seen repeatedly, ten times or more. V gene TRBV10-2 combines with J gene TRBJ1-3; D unresolved. The CDR3 loop spans 16 amino acids. Trimming removed 3 bases from V and 2 bases from J, with 14 bases in between. The germline gives CDR1 WSHSY, CDR2 SAAADI. The CDR3 reads CASSDGPGATGNTIYF. Here the CDR3 DNA reads TGCGCCAGCAGTGATGGGCCGGGAGCAACTGGAAACACCATATATTTT.

This clonotype has a count of ten or more. The chain combines TRBV29-1 with TRBJ2-1; D possibly matches TRBD1 or TRBD2 (7 bases each). The germline V and J ends were trimmed by 7 bases and 4 bases, with 17 bases remaining between them. The CDR3 consists of 14 residues. The germline V gene encodes CDR1 SQVTM and CDR2 ANQGSEA. In nucleotides, the CDR3 is TGCAGCGGCCAACCCAGGGGGGGGTACAATGAGCAGTTCTTC. Its protein product is CSGQPRGGYNEQFF.

This clonotype has ten or more counts. The chain carries TRBV9 and TRBJ2-1, with 7 nucleotides matching TRBD1. The trim removed 3 bases at V and 5 bases at J, leaving 5 bases unmatched. Germline V gives CDR1 SGDLS, CDR2 YYNGEE. This CDR3 spans 14 amino acids. CDR3 DNA sequence: TGTGCCAGCAGCGGGAAACAGGGGAACAATGAGCAGTTCTTC. This codes for CASSGKQGNNEQFF.

This clonotype was detected only a few times. The V gene is TRBV2, the J gene TRBJ1-2, with D unresolved. The V end lost 6 bases, the J end lost 5 bases, and 13 bases lay between the germline ends. The CDR3 contains 13 residues. From germline, CDR1 is SNHLY and CDR2 FYNNEI. The CDR3 region is CASRGISLYGYTF. The CDR3, as DNA: TGTGCCAGCAGGGGAATATCCTTATATGGCTACACCTTC.

The J gene is TRBJ1-3, the V gene TRBV9; D is undetermined. The CDR3 contains 16 residues. Trimming took off 0 bases at V and 2 bases at J, with 12 bases between the two ends. Per the germline V gene, CDR1 is SGDLS and CDR2 is YYNGEE. The CDR3 DNA sequence: TGTGCCAGCAGCGTAGAAAGTTCAGGAGCTGGAAACACCATATATTTT. This translates into CASSVESSGAGNTIYF.

This clonotype was counted at least ten times. This chain links TRBV5-1 with TRBJ2-5; 9 nucleotides align to TRBD2. V lost 4 bases to trimming and J lost 5 bases; unmatched junction nucleotides: 9. CDR1 is SGHRS and CDR2 is YFSETQ in the germline V gene. The CDR3 is made up of 15 amino acids. CDR3 residues: CASSPSGMERETQYF. The DNA of the CDR3 is TGCGCCAGCAGCCCTAGCGGGATGGAAAGGGAGACCCAGTACTTC.

This clonotype has ten or more counts. J is TRBJ2-7 and V is TRBV20-1, with D perhaps assigned TRBD1 or TRBD2 (5 bases each). Germline CDR1 DFQATT, CDR2 SNEGSKA (reference sequence). Trimming took off 5 bases at V and 3 bases at J, with 11 bases between the two ends. The CDR3 extends over 12 amino acids. The CDR3 DNA sequence: TGCAGTGCTGGGGACCAAAACTACGAGCAGTACTTC. Residues: CSAGDQNYEQYF.

The sample holds many counts of this clonotype. This chain connects TRBV7-2 to TRBJ1-2; D is undetermined. The V and J ends lost 5 bases and 2 bases respectively, with 12 bases between them. CDR3 length: 14 residues. Germline V lookup: CDR1 SGHTA, CDR2 FQGNSA. This chain's CDR3 is CASSPFGQNYGYTF. The CDR3 DNA sequence: TGTGCCAGCAGCCCCTTTGGGCAGAACTATGGCTACACCTTC.

This clonotype occurred many times. V gene TRBV5-1 combines with J gene TRBJ2-6, with D perhaps matching TRBD1 or TRBD2 (6 bases each). The CDR3 covers 16 residues. In germline, CDR1 is SGHRS, CDR2 YFSETQ. The ends were cut back, 4 bases at V and 2 bases at J, with 13 bases in the middle. The CDR3 region is CASSPAGGAGANVLTF. The CDR3 bases are TGCGCCAGCAGCCCGGCCGGGGGCGCTGGGGCCAACGTCCTGACTTTC.

At least ten counts were recorded for this clonotype. The chain is built from TRBV20-1 and TRBJ1-2; possibly TRBD1 for D (6 bases). Germline V gives CDR1 DFQATT, CDR2 SNEGSKA (reference sequence). V lost 6 bases and J 7 bases, leaving 18 bases between the germline ends. This CDR3 has 13 amino acids. Here the CDR3 reads CSATGTQWGGYTF. The CDR3 DNA is TGCAGTGCGACCGGGACACAGTGGGGTGGCTACACCTTC.

This clonotype was observed a few times. The gene calls are TRBV19 and TRBJ1-2, with D unclear. Germline CDR1 is LNHDA and CDR2 is SQIVND (reference sequence). V lost 1 base, J lost 4 bases, and 10 bases lay in between. The CDR3 contains 14 residues. CDR3 residues: CASSIAKEGYGYTF. The CDR3 DNA follows: TGTGCCAGTAGTATAGCCAAGGAAGGCTATGGCTACACCTTC.

Many counts were recorded for this clonotype. The gene calls are TRBV4-3 and TRBJ1-6; D is ambiguous. Germline CDR1 and CDR2: LGHNA and YSLEER. V was pared by 4 bases and J by 9 bases, with 10 bases between. The CDR3 totals 13 residues. CDR3 sequence: CASSPIGGSPLHF. Written as DNA, the CDR3 is TGCGCCAGCAGCCCAATCGGAGGTTCACCCCTCCACTTT.

This clonotype was counted ten times or more. V usage is TRBV20-1 and J usage is TRBJ2-1; 13 bases match TRBD2. V was pared by 0 bases and J by 6 bases, with 8 bases of the junction left unmatched. CDR1 DFQATT and CDR2 SNEGSKA come from the germline V gene (reference sequence). The CDR3 has 17 residues. The chain's CDR3 is CSARDRGLAGWGNEQFF. The CDR3 DNA is TGCAGTGCTAGAGATCGGGGACTAGCGGGATGGGGCAATGAGCAGTTCTTC.

This clonotype was found many times. The V call is TRBV5-1, the J call TRBJ1-5; D is perhaps TRBD1 (5 bases). This CDR3 has 16 amino acids. Trimming pared 0 bases from V and 6 bases from J, leaving 16 bases between. The germline V gene has CDR1 SGHRS and CDR2 YFSETQ. CDR3 nucleotides: TGCGCCAGCAGCTTGGATGGCAGGGTAGGCATTCAGCCCCAGCATTTT. Residues: CASSLDGRVGIQPQHF.

This clonotype came up many times. V is TRBV20-1 and J is TRBJ2-3; D is unresolved. The CDR3 contains 13 residues. Per germline, CDR1 DFQATT and CDR2 SNEGSKA (reference sequence). Trimming cost V 3 bases and J 0 bases, with 7 bases left between them. CDR3 loop: CSASLRSTDTQYF. For the CDR3, the DNA is TGCAGTGCTAGTCTGAGAAGCACAGATACGCAGTATTTT.

This clonotype appeared many times. This chain links TRBV30 with TRBJ2-1; 13 bases agree with TRBD2. V was clipped by 1 base and J by 1 base; unmatched bases: 10. This CDR3 contains 19 residues. Germline CDR1 reads GTSNPN; CDR2 reads SVGIG (reference sequence). CDR3 DNA: TGTGCCTGGAGTGGACTCCGGGGACTAGCGGGAAAATCCTACAATGAGCAGTTCTTC. It codes for CAWSGLRGLAGKSYNEQFF.

The chain has TRBV5-6 and TRBJ1-5; TRBD1 might be the D (6 bases). CDR1 and CDR2 from the germline V gene are SGHDT and YYEEEE. Trimming stripped 0 bases from V and 5 bases from J, with 15 bases between. This CDR3 comprises 16 residues. CDR3 residues: CASSLEGGTADQPQHF. The CDR3 DNA follows: TGTGCCAGCAGCTTGGAAGGGGGGACGGCAGATCAGCCCCAGCATTTT. Drawing the rest from reference TRBV5-6 and TRBJ1-5, the complete variable domain is DAGVTQSPTHLIKTRGQQVTLRCSPKSGHDTVSWYQQALGQGPQFIFQYYEEEERQRGNFPDRFSGHQFPNYSSELNVNALLLGDSALYLCASSLEGGTADQPQHFGDGTRLSIL.

This clonotype was seen repeatedly, ten times or more. The chain combines TRBV20-1 with TRBJ2-1; the match to TRBD2 covers 15 bases. The V segment lost 5 bases and the J segment 10 bases; nucleotides outside the gene matches: 9. CDR1 and CDR2 from the germline V gene are DFQATT and SNEGSKA (reference sequence). The CDR3 has 15 amino acids. CDR3 protein: CSASRTSGGAGEQFF. For the CDR3, the DNA is TGCAGTGCTTCTCGGACTAGCGGGGGGGCTGGGGAGCAGTTCTTC.

V is TRBV20-1 and J is TRBJ2-3; D is uncertain. Trimming took off 1 base at V and 3 bases at J, with 8 bases between the two ends. The CDR3 extends over 13 amino acids. The germline CDR1 and CDR2 sequences are DFQATT and SNEGSKA (reference sequence). The CDR3 DNA sequence: TGCAGTGCTAGAGGGGGATCAACAGATACGCAGTATTTT. The encoded protein is CSARGGSTDTQYF.

There are many counts of this clonotype. The chain recombines TRBV3-1 with TRBJ1-5; D is unresolved. CDR3 length equals 15 residues. The V end was cut by 1 base, the J end by 0 bases, with 7 bases between. Looked up from germline, CDR1 is LGHDT and CDR2 is YNNKEL (reference sequence). The CDR3, as DNA: TGTGCCAGCAGCCAAGGACGGACTAGCAATCAGCCCCAGCATTTT. It specifies CASSQGRTSNQPQHF.

This clonotype was seen ten or more times. The V gene is TRBV5-1, the J gene TRBJ2-3; D is possibly TRBD1 (5 bases). V lost 0 bases and J 3 bases, leaving 11 bases between the germline ends. In germline, CDR1 is SGHRS, CDR2 YFSETQ. The CDR3 totals 15 residues. The CDR3 here is CASSLAGWLTDTQYF. CDR3 coding DNA: TGCGCCAGCAGCTTGGCAGGGTGGTTGACAGATACGCAGTATTTT.

This clonotype was seen ten or more times. J is TRBJ2-7 and V is TRBV5-1, with 8 bases that match TRBD1. The germline CDR1 and CDR2 sequences are SGHRS and YFSETQ. The CDR3 has 14 amino acids. V lost 9 bases and J lost 0; bases outside the gene matches: 8. CDR3 sequence reads: CATSDTGGSYEQYF. CDR3 DNA sequence: TGCGCCACTTCGGACACAGGGGGCTCCTACGAGCAGTACTTC.